These T cell receptor beta chains were read from a single sample in a study of T cell responses to AZD1222 COVID-19 vaccine. Assay: immunoSEQ multiplex PCR; the TCRdb copy retains only in-frame clones and omits some. Among roughly 140,000 clones listed, roughly 91% were seen once. The sequencing used peripheral blood, collected 28 days after the second AZD1222 dose. The receptors originated from an adult who received the AZD1222 COVID-19 vaccine. Each CDR3 is given without its conserved first and last residue. Each record gives: V gene, D gene, CDR3 protein. D genes are given only for firm matches.

>TRBV10-3|-
AISLLGVENTEAF
>TRBV18|-
ASSPPTTAYGYT
>TRBV6-4|TRBD2
ASSDSNSGGSEQF
>TRBV2|-
ASSFTEGTEAF
>TRBV20-1|TRBD2
SASFGLGSNEQY
>TRBV21-1|-
ASRLRQGIISGNTIY
>TRBV12-5|-
ASGYSGAGYT
>TRBV11-3|-
ASSSRVAGELF
>TRBV6-5|TRBD1
ASRPGQGDYEQY
>TRBV18|-
ASSPGENEQF
>TRBV19|-
ASSIRGRTGNQPQH
>TRBV5-6|-
ASSWGNNHNQPQH
>TRBV7-3|-
ASSLTGLGLTREAF
>TRBV3-1/TRBV3-2|-
ASSQDRSDTQY
>TRBV6-1|TRBD1
ASSEGFDRVARYGYT
>TRBV29-1|TRBD2
SVATSGTYEQY
>TRBV2|TRBD2
ASSRTSGSREQF
>TRBV7-9|-
ASSEPGRNQPQH
>TRBV3-1/TRBV3-2|-
ASSQEFQGGYT
>TRBV9|TRBD1
ASSARGQTYNSPLH
>TRBV19|-
ASSPGRLNTEAF
>TRBV11-2|-
ASSLGVAVGGYT
>TRBV7-9|-
ASSPPDKPETQY
>TRBV11-2|TRBD1
ASNPQGARLDEAF
>TRBV27|TRBD2
ASSPRGGPYEQY
>TRBV5-1|TRBD1
ASSSGTGDYGYT
>TRBV7-8|-
ASSRGNTIY
>TRBV6-5|-
ASSYSAGYYGYT
>TRBV7-6|-
ASSPSSYEQY
>TRBV27|-
ASSSSGVHEQY
>TRBV5-4|-
ASSDHLTGQTEAF
>TRBV5-1|TRBD2
ASSLVGLARGIGEQF
>TRBV6-5|-
ASSYSVTGLPYGYT
>TRBV10-1|TRBD1
ASSDPGQGGEQY
>TRBV27|TRBD2
ASSLGVAGDPSRRTDTQY
>TRBV5-4|-
ASRPMGRYEQY
>TRBV6-5|-
ASSTLNTEAF
>TRBV12-5|-
ASGLVKDGRSSTDTQY
>TRBV3-1/TRBV3-2|-
ASSQGGRRLEAF
>TRBV14|TRBD1
ASSHRTGFGTQY
>TRBV5-6|-
ASSLRGGYT
>TRBV10-1|-
ASSDQMNTEAF
>TRBV21-1|-
ASIETRLAALYEQY
>TRBV4-2|-
ASSPNWVSSYNEQF
>TRBV5-6|-
ASSNGVGNQPQH
>TRBV10-3|TRBD1
AISDPGTGNGYT
>TRBV7-2|-
ASSPDRNSYEQY
>TRBV7-9|-
ASRRGESYEQY
>TRBV18|TRBD1
ASSAGQGNTEAF
>TRBV28|-
ASRPGSTEAF
>TRBV30|-
AWSSGRNQPQH
>TRBV3-1/TRBV3-2|TRBD1
ASSQGTGGNYGYT